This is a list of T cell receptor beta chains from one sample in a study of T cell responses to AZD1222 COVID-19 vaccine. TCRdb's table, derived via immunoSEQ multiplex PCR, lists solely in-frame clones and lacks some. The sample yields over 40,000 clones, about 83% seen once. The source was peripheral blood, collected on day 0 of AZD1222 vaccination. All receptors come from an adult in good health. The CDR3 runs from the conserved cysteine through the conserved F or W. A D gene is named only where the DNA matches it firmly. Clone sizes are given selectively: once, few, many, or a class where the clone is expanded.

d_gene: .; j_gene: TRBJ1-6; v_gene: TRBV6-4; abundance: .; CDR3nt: TGTGCCAGCAGTGGGTCCCCGGGGAATTCACCCCTCCACTTT; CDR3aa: CASSGSPGNSPLHF
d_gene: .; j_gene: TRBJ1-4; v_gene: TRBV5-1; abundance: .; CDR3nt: TGCGCCAGCAGCGGTGGGGGACCTAATGAAAAACTGTTTTTT; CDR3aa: CASSGGGPNEKLFF
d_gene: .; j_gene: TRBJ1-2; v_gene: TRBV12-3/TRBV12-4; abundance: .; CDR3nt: TGTGCCAGCAGCCGTACCGCTAACTATGGCTACACCTTC; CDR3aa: CASSRTANYGYTF
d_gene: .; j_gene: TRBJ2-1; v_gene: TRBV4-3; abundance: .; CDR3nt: TGCGCCAGCAGCCAAGATCAGCGACAGTCCTACAATGAGCAGTTCTTC; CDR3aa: CASSQDQRQSYNEQFF
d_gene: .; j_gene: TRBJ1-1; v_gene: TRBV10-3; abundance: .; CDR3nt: TGTGCCATCAGTGAGTCGGGCCAGGGGAACACTGAAGCTTTCTTT; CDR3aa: CAISESGQGNTEAFF
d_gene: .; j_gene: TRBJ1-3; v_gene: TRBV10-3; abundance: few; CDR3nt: TGTGCCATCAGTGAGTCGATAGGGGTTGGAAACACCATATATTTT; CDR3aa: CAISESIGVGNTIYF
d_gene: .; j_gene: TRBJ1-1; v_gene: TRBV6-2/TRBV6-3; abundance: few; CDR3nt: TGTGCCAGCACCCCCCCAGAGGAGTGGACTGAAGCTTTCTTT; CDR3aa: CASTPPEEWTEAFF
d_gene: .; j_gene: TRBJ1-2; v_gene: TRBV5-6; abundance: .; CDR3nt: TGTGCCAGCAGCCAGAGCTATGGCTACACCTTC; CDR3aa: CASSQSYGYTF
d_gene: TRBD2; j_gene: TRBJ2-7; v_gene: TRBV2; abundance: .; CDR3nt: TGTGCCAGCAGTGACGGGCGGGAGGACTCCTACGAGCAGTACTTC; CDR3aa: CASSDGREDSYEQYF
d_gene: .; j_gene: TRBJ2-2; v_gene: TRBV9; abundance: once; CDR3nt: TGTGCCAGCAGCGTGGGGGATTGGAACACCGGGGAGCTGTTTTTT; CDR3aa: CASSVGDWNTGELFF
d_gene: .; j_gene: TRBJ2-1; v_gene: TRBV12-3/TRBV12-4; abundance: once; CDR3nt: TGTGCCAGCAGTTTAGGCCCCTGGGATGAGCAGTTCTTC; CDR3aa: CASSLGPWDEQFF
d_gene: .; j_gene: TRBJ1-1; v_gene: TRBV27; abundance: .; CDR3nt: TGTGCCAGCAGTTTAGGTCTGGGCACTGAAGCTTTCTTT; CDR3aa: CASSLGLGTEAFF
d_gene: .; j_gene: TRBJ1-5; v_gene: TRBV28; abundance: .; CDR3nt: TGTGCCAGCAGCCAAGGTGGGCAGAGCAATCAGCCCCAGCATTTT; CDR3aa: CASSQGGQSNQPQHF
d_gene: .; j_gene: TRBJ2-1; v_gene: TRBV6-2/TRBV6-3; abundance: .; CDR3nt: TGTGCCAGCAGCGGGTTGGGAAGAACCTACAATGAGCAGTTCTTC; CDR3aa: CASSGLGRTYNEQFF
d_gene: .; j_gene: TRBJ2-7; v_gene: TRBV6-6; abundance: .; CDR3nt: TGTGCCAGCAGTTACTCCTCGGCCGATCTCACCTCCGAGCAGTACTTC; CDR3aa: CASSYSSADLTSEQYF
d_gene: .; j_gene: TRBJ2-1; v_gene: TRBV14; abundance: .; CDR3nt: TGTGCCAGCAGCCAAGATTGGAGGGAGGATGAGCAGTTCTTC; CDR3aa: CASSQDWREDEQFF
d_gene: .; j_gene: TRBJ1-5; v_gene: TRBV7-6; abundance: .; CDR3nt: TGTGCCAGCAGCTCGGATCGAAGCCAGCCCCAGCATTTT; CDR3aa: CASSSDRSQPQHF
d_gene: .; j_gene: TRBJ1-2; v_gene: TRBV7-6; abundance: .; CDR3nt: TGTGCCAGCAGCTTAACCTATGGCTACACCTTC; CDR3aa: CASSLTYGYTF
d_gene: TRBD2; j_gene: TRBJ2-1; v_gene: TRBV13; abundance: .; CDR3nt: TGTGCCAGCAGCTTAAGTAGCGGGATCTTTAATGAGCAGTTCTTC; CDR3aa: CASSLSSGIFNEQFF
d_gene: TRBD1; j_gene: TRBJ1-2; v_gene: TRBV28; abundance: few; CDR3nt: TGTGCCAGCAGTTCGGGGCAGGGGGTTTTTGGCTACACCTTC; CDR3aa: CASSSGQGVFGYTF
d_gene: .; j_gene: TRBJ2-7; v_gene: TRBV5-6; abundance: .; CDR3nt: TGTGCCAGCAGCTCCTCCTCCTACGAGCAGTACTTC; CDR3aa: CASSSSSYEQYF
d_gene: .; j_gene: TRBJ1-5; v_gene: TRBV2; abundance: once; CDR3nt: TGTGCCAGCAGTGAGGGCAGCAATCAGCCCCAGCATTTT; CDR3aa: CASSEGSNQPQHF
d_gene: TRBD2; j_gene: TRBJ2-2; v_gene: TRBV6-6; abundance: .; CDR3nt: TGTGCCAGCAGTCAGGGACTAGCGGGGGGGAGGACCGGGGAGCTGTTTTTT; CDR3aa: CASSQGLAGGRTGELFF
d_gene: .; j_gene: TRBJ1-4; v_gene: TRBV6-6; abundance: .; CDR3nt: TGTGCCAGCACGGGGGGTGAAAAACTGTTTTTT; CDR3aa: CASTGGEKLFF
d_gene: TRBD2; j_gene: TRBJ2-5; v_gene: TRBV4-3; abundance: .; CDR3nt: TGCGCCAGCAGCCAACTAGCGGGGGGATCCCAAGAGACCCAGTACTTC; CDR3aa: CASSQLAGGSQETQYF
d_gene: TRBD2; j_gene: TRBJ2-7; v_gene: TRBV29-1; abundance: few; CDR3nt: TGCAGCGTTGAACTCGGGGGGAGCTCCTACGAGCAGTACTTC; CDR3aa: CSVELGGSSYEQYF
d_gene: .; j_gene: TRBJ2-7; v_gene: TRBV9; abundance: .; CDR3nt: TGTGCCAGCAGCGACCCCCGGGACGGGGCATCTACGGTGCAGTACTTC; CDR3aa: CASSDPRDGASTVQYF
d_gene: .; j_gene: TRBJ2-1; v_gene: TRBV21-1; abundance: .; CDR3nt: TGTGCCAGCAGCTTTGGACAGGGAGTTCTTTTCAATGAGCAGTTCTTC; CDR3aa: CASSFGQGVLFNEQFF
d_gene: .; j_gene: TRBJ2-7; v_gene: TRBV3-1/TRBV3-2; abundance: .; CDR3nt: TGTGCCAGCAGCAGGGGACACCCCTCCTACGAGCAGTACTTC; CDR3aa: CASSRGHPSYEQYF
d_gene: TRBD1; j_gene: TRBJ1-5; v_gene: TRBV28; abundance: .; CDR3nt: TGTGCCAGCAGGCAGACAGGGATCGGTCAGCCCCAGCATTTT; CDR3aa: CASRQTGIGQPQHF
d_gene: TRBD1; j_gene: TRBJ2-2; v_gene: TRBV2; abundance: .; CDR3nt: TGTGCCAGCAGTGGACAGGGCCCCGGGGAGCTGTTTTTT; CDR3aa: CASSGQGPGELFF
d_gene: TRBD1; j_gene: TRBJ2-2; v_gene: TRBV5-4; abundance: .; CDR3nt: TGTGCCAGCAGGCGACAGGGGTCCGACACCGGGGAGCTGTTTTTT; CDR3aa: CASRRQGSDTGELFF
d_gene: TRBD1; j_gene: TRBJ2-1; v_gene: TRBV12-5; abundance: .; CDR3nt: TGTGCTAGTGGTCCATCCACAGGGGGGTACAATGAGCAGTTCTTC; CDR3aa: CASGPSTGGYNEQFF
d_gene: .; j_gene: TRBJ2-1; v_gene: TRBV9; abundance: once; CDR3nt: TGTGCCAGCAGCGTATTGGAGTTCTTC; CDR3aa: CASSVLEFF
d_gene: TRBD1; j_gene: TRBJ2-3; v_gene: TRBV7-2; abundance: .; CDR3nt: TGTGCCAGCAGCCCTGGACAGGGGAAGCAGTATTTT; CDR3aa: CASSPGQGKQYF
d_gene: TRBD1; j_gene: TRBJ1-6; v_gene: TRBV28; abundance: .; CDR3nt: TGTGCCAGCACAGGGGGAGGGTCCTATAATTCACCCCTCCACTTT; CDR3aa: CASTGGGSYNSPLHF
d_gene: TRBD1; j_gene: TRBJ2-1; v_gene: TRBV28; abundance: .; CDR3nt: TGTGCCAGCAGTCCAACAACCTGGACAGGGGGCACCTACAATGAGCAGTTCTTC; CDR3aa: CASSPTTWTGGTYNEQFF
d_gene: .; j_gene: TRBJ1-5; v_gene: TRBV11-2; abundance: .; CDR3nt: TGTGCCAGCAGCTTAGATCTCGGACGGAGGCCCCAGCATTTT; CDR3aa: CASSLDLGRRPQHF
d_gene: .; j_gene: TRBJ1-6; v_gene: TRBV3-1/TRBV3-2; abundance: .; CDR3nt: TGTGCCAGCAGCCAAGGGCCCGGGCGTGGGGCACCCCTCCACTTT; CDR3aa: CASSQGPGRGAPLHF
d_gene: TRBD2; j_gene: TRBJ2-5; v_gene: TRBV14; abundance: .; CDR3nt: TGTGCCAGCAGCCCACTCGGACTAGCGGGAGGTTTTGAGACCCAGTACTTC; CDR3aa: CASSPLGLAGGFETQYF
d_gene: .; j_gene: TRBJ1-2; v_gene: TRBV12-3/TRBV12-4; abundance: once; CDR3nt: TGTGCCAGCAGTATGGGGGGGGGCTATGGCTACACCTTC; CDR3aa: CASSMGGGYGYTF
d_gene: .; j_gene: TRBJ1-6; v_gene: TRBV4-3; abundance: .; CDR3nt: TGCGCCAGCAGCCAAGATGGCAGGGTTGGTTCACCCCTCCACTTT; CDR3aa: CASSQDGRVGSPLHF
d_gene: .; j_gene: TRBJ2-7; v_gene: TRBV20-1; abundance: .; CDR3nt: TGCAGGGAAGAGTACGAGCAGTACTTC; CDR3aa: CREEYEQYF
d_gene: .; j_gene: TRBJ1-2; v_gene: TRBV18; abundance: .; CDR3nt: TGTGCCAGCTCACCGGCCAGGGAGGGTTATGGCTACACCTTC; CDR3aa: CASSPAREGYGYTF
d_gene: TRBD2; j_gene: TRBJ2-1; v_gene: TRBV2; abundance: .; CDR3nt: TGTGCCAGCAGCGGGCTAGCGGATTACAATGAGCAGTTCTTC; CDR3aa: CASSGLADYNEQFF
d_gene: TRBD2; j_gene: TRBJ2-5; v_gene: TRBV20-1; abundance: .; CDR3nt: TGCGGGACTAGCGAGGAAGAGACCCAGTACTTC; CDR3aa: CGTSEEETQYF
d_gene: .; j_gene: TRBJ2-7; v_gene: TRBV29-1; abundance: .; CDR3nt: TGCAGCGTGAGGGCAGGGCCCTACGAGCAGTACTTC; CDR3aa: CSVRAGPYEQYF
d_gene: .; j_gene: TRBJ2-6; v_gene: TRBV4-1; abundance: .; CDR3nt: TGCGCCAGCAGCCTCCAGTTCTCTGGGGCCAACGTCCTGACTTTC; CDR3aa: CASSLQFSGANVLTF
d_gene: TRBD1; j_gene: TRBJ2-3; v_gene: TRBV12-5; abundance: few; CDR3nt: TGTGCTAGTGGTTTGGGGACAGGCCGCACAGATACGCAGTATTTT; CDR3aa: CASGLGTGRTDTQYF
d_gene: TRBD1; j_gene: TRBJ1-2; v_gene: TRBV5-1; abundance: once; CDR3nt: TGCGCCAGCAGCCGGGACAGGGACTATGGCTACACCTTC; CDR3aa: CASSRDRDYGYTF